This note documents a single TCR beta chain sequence. The antigen it recognizes is unknown. No base-level quality is on record; no much larger clone is a single base apart. Library creation used the immunoSEQ multiplex PCR assay. For the multiplex PCR, a mixture combining 60 forward primers for TCR Vbeta segments and 13 reverse primers for TCR Jbeta segments was used. A multiplex PCR assay on genomic DNA amplified the CDR3 region of rearranged TCR beta genes. On the Illumina HiSeq System, the amplified TCR beta libraries were sequenced as 87-base-pair reads. The original methods were these. In a later analysis, tens of millions of unique TCR beta chains were counted across the roughly 610 repertoires, and roughly 10 million of these chains were shared by at least two donors. Raw reads were error-corrected and collapsed into unique sequences with a nearest-neighbor algorithm that merged closely related sequences to remove PCR and sequencing errors. V, D and J gene segments were assigned by aligning CDR3 sequences to IMGT reference sequences. For a sequence to be retained, a match of at least six nucleotides was required to both a V gene segment and a J gene segment. Rearrangements were called productive when the CDR3 lacked stop codons and stayed in frame with V and J; all others were non-productive. CDR3 was defined according to IMGT convention as the region running from the second conserved V-encoded cysteine to the conserved J-encoded phenylalanine. In an earlier analysis of some 550 of the donors, sequences lacking an unambiguous match to a single V gene segment were excluded. An earlier analysis of over 450 of the donors classified V segments as functional when productive rearrangements were above 56.7% and as segregating when the standard deviation between donors was above 5%. A statistical classification framework was built for diagnosing cytomegalovirus status from the catalog of TCR beta chain sequences. In a later analysis, V and J genes were assigned by comparing TCR nucleotide sequences against IMGT/GENE-DB human TR gene sequences. In a later analysis, CDR3 sequences and most-parsimonious VDJ recombination scenarios were assigned using the TCRdist pipeline. A later analysis defined each TCR beta chain by its CDR3 amino acid sequence plus V-gene family, and excluded reads lacking a unique V-gene family. To address suspected cross-contamination and a sequencing artifact, a later analysis removed over 500 highly shared, low-generation-probability nucleotide sequences. In a later analysis, a clonal expansion index was calculated for each public chain from normalized within-repertoire ranks of inferred template counts. A later analysis computed generation probabilities with a VDJ recombination model fitted to out-of-frame rearrangements, and checked the results against IGoR. In a later analysis, TCR-TCR, TCR-HLA and TCR-CMV co-occurrence was scored with hypergeometric tests, and a repertoire-size bias correction was applied to TCR pairs. False discovery rates were estimated in a later analysis by permuting HLA or CMV assignments 20 times. In a later analysis, co-occurring TCRs were grouped with DBSCAN, and TCRdist sequence similarity was added when clustering was performed within HLA-allele-positive subsets. Repertoires with fewer than 30,000 or more than 120,000 public chains, plus five repertoires with anomalous nucleotide sharing, were excluded from co-occurrence clustering. The source is immuneACCESS, and TCRdb retained only in-frame sequences with V and J called. Part of the clones is not carried over; for the studies checked, unresolved V genes explain less than half of this, and the remainder is unexplained. The V and J calls and the clone size are those of that table, but D and trimming were determined from the DNA. This sample lists some 140,000 clones; roughly 73% were detected once. Jointly, the top ten make up about 1.2% of the sample.

These data originate in a study of cytomegalovirus exposure and HLA in healthy donors (dated by TCRdb to 2016 to 2017). Broadly, across the study: An earlier analysis of about 530 of the donors reported over 250 Gb of sequence data and about 120 million unique TCR beta sequences obtained from 180 million or so T cells. Because of strong linkage in the cohort, roughly five DR-DQ haplotypes were treated as single units for association and clustering. High-throughput TCR immunosequencing, statistical association of individual TCRs with disease status, and machine learning were combined to predict cytomegalovirus infection status. A later genetic analysis used genome-wide SNP genotypes for about 60% of the roughly 700 donors, treating that subset as a discovery cohort. Typing coverage varied by locus: roughly 629-640 donors for A, B, C, DRB1 and DQB1; under 550 for DQA1; some 610 for DPA1; around 490 for DPB1. HLA typing covered class I and class II loci at four-digit resolution. In addition to the first cohort of around 670 subjects, a separate validation cohort of 120 different subjects was used. The genetic ancestry cluster associated with self-reported Caucasian donors included around four fifths of the roughly 390 genotyped donors. The study profiled the T cell repertoires of under 700 subjects by immunosequencing and related them to cytomegalovirus serostatus. A later analysis re-examined previously published TCR beta repertoires from roughly 650 donors and added high-resolution HLA genotyping to investigate patterns of TCR occurrence. Across approximately 400 genotyped donors of the cohort, an average of approximately 200,000 unique TCR beta nucleotide sequences per donor were sequenced, and approximately 19% of those sequences were non-productive. Donor age, sex, ethnicity and CMV serostatus were compiled together with the repertoire data. To decide whether each TCR beta V gene segment behaved as functional or pseudogenic, an earlier analysis of approximately 590 of the donors relied on high-throughput TCR beta sequencing. An early release that covered some 640 HLA-typed donors contained about 300 gigabases of sequencing data and 85 million to 100 million unique TCR sequences. The aim of the study was to test whether cataloging public T cell receptors could identify signatures of past pathogen exposure. All discovery cohort repertoires had been generated on a single sequencing platform. In the later analysis, no new phenotypic data were used to find candidate immune exposures; instead, reliance was placed on TCR beta sequences and their occurrence across donors. Study-wide conclusions, independent of this receptor: Only TCR beta chains were sequenced in this cohort, and the absence of alpha or paired-chain data limited detectable features. The study gave a list of 150 to 200 TCR beta chains associated with cytomegalovirus. Compared with equally common non-associated chains, HLA-associated TCR beta chains in a later analysis were more clonally expanded and had lower generation probabilities. An earlier analysis of roughly 570 of the donors showed that most TCR beta V segments appeared in productive rearrangements either about 87% or about 30% of the time, which broadly matched IMGT annotations. Because HLA typing was missing for some donors at each locus, association tests included only the typed subset. In a later genetic analysis, a missense DCLRE1C variant was associated with V-gene and J-gene trimming of TCR beta chains, and the association was replicated in an independent cohort. Strong co-occurrence of HLA alleles, especially DR and DQ, made assigning TCR associations to individual alleles difficult. A further reported finding was that TCR beta sequences accurately predicted the HLA-A and HLA-B alleles for most subjects in the first cohort. The presence/absence analyses assumed that sequencing depth was roughly uniform across donors, and that assumption may not be true. Because counts were too low, about 18 rarely observed V segments, including chromosome 9 orphons, were excluded from the earlier analysis of a few hundred of the donors. For the cohort, immune exposure information was limited to CMV serostatus. The authors suggested that the approach could potentially be extended to other disease states and immunological phenotypes. According to a later analysis, parvovirus B19, influenza, CMV and Epstein-Barr virus appeared linked to several top co-occurrence clusters. In vitro tests confirmed that a few of the cytomegalovirus-associated TCR beta chains recognize cytomegalovirus antigens. Across donors, most TCR sequences were observed very rarely, whereas some public TCRs were present in many individuals. According to a later genetic analysis, donors in an Asian-associated ancestry cluster had fewer N-insertions in productive TCRs than the roughly 670-donor mean. The sequencing pipeline was judged likely to have produced a cluster of highly shared sequence variants as a technical artifact. Linkage disequilibrium might explain the correlated functional status among segregating V segments, but an unknown experimental factor could not be ruled out. In a later analysis, the rate of TCR association differed among HLA loci, with DRB1 alleles having the most associated TCRs and HLA-C alleles having the fewest. In a later analysis, most CMV-associated TCR beta chains were found to appear HLA-restricted, with HLA associations seemingly driven largely by CMV exposure. In a later analysis, 15,000 to 20,000 TCR beta sequences were associated with specific HLA alleles at a false discovery rate of 0.05. The classifier was reported to diagnose cytomegalovirus status with high specificity and sensitivity in both the original and validation cohorts.

The cohort comprised more than 550 healthy bone marrow donors. At the time of sampling, all cohort members were nominally healthy, though unrecorded immune exposures were likely present. The donor was CMV seronegative and belonged to the group of 352 seronegative cohort members. Each donor provided a peripheral blood sample, and peripheral blood mononuclear cells were used for TCR beta sequencing. The Qiagen DNeasy Blood Extraction Kit was used to extract genomic DNA from the blood cell samples. The sequence came from a woman in her forties in good health and CMV-seronegative. Sequences were obtained from PBMCs.

The CDR3 in this case is CASSSVLGRGETQYF. The nucleotide sequence reads as follows: TGTGCCAGCAGTAGTGTGTTGGGGCGCGGAGAGACCCAGTACTTC. Here the chain combines TRBV6-1 and TRBJ2-5, and perhaps TRBD1 as D gene, on 5 matching bases. The CDR3, from cysteine to phenylalanine, totals 15 residues. Of all the DNA, just the CDR3 is kept, 45 bases in frame from base 1. From the germline V gene, CDR1 is MNHNS and CDR2 is SASEGT. V is reduced by 5 bases and J by 4 bases, leaving a spacing of 17 bases between them.